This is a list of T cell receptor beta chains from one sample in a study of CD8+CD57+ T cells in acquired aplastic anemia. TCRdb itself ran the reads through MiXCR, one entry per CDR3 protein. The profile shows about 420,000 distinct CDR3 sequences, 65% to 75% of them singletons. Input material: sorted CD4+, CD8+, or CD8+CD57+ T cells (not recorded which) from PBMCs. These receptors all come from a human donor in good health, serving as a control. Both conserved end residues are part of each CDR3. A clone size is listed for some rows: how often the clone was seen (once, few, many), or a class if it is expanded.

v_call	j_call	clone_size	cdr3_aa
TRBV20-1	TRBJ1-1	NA	CSAIVPTMSIEAFF
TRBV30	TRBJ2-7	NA	CAWSVRGAGHEQYF
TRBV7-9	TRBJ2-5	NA	CASSTGTSGAETQYF
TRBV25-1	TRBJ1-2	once	CASSPPAGQGRGYTF
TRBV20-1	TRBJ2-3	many	CSAGLAGRSTDTQYF
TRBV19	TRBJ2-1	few	CASSISNEQFF
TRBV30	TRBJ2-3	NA	CAWRSGGSTDTQYF
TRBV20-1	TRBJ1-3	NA	CSARLGEGDTIYF
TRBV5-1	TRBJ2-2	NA	CASSSAQVSTGELFF
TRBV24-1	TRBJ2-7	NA	CATSDACYEQYF
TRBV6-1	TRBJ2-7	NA	CASSQGPAIYEQYF